A selection of T cell receptor beta chains follows, all from one sample in a study of shared clonotypes between healthy human individuals. The repertoire was sequenced with immunoSEQ multiplex PCR; TCRdb's copy has only in-frame clones and lacks some. The sample yields over 2 million clones, roughly 95% seen once. The sequencing sample was made of naive CD8+ T cells sorted from blood. These TCRs come from a man aged 18 to 29 in good health. CDR3s include the opening cysteine and the closing phenylalanine or tryptophan. The D gene is left open where the match is weak. Clone size is given for some rows only: seen once, a few or many times, or a class if the clone is expanded.

TRBV27	TRBJ2-7	few	TRBD2	CASSYGAGGIEQYF	TGTGCCAGCAGTTACGGAGCGGGGGGGATTGAGCAGTACTTC
TRBV28	TRBJ2-3	once	TRBD2	CASSLGTGTSRNTDTQYF	TGTGCCAGCAGTTTAGGAACCGGGACTAGCAGAAACACAGATACGCAGTATTTT
TRBV12-5	TRBJ1-2	-	-	CASAEEGYGYTF	TGTGCTAGTGCCGAGGAAGGCTATGGCTACACCTTC
TRBV9	TRBJ2-3	-	TRBD2	CASSPYGLAPGSTDTQYF	TGTGCCAGCAGCCCATACGGACTAGCCCCAGGTAGCACAGATACGCAGTATTTT
TRBV11-2	TRBJ1-3	few	-	CASSKTSFSGNTIYF	TGTGCCAGCAGCAAGACAAGCTTCTCTGGAAACACCATATATTTT
TRBV7-2	TRBJ1-5	-	-	CASSHGRRERQPQHF	TGTGCCAGCAGCCACGGGAGGAGAGAGCGTCAGCCCCAGCATTTT
TRBV9	TRBJ2-2	-	-	CASSSGTSGELFF	TGTGCCAGCAGCTCGGGGACATCCGGGGAGCTGTTTTTT
TRBV28	TRBJ2-2	once	-	CASSSNDGNTGELFF	TGTGCCAGCAGTTCCAACGACGGGAACACCGGGGAGCTGTTTTTT
TRBV5-1	TRBJ1-3	-	-	CASSLGPSSGNTIYF	TGCGCCAGCAGCTTGGGTCCTAGCTCTGGAAACACCATATATTTT
TRBV25-1	TRBJ1-2	few	TRBD1	CASRTGTGYTF	TGTGCCAGTCGGACAGGGACTGGCTACACCTTC
TRBV7-2	TRBJ2-7	-	TRBD1	CASSSWGTGGWYEQYF	TGTGCCAGCAGCTCCTGGGGGACAGGGGGGTGGTACGAGCAGTACTTC
TRBV28	TRBJ2-7	once	-	CASSLEQGLSYEQYF	TGTGCCAGCAGTTTAGAACAGGGTCTATCCTACGAGCAGTACTTC
TRBV30	TRBJ2-5	-	-	CAWSVGLEETQYF	TGTGCCTGGAGTGTAGGTCTAGAAGAGACCCAGTACTTC
TRBV7-6	TRBJ1-1	-	-	CASSLALGGEAFF	TGTGCCAGCAGCTTAGCGCTCGGGGGTGAAGCTTTCTTT
TRBV19	TRBJ2-1	-	-	CASSIAGADYNEQFF	TGTGCCAGTAGTATAGCGGGGGCCGACTACAATGAGCAGTTCTTC
TRBV6-5	TRBJ1-2	-	-	CASSSNTPYGYTF	TGTGCCAGCAGTTCGAACACACCCTATGGCTACACCTTC
TRBV5-4	TRBJ1-5	-	-	CAIRGGPQHF	TGTGCCATCAGAGGGGGGCCCCAGCATTTT
TRBV7-6	TRBJ2-7	-	TRBD1	CASSSGKTGGTYEQYF	TGTGCCAGCAGCAGCGGTAAGACAGGGGGAACCTACGAGCAGTACTTC
TRBV2	TRBJ2-5	-	TRBD2	CASRILAGWHETQYF	TGTGCCAGCAGGATCCTAGCGGGCTGGCATGAGACCCAGTACTTC
TRBV6-1	TRBJ1-1	once	-	CATSRTTSTEAFF	TGTGCCACCTCTCGGACCACGAGCACTGAAGCTTTCTTT
TRBV15	TRBJ1-5	-	-	CATSREGSQPQHF	TGTGCCACCAGCAGAGAAGGTAGTCAGCCCCAGCATTTT
TRBV7-8	TRBJ1-1	few	-	CASSPPEGGAEAFF	TGTGCCAGCAGCCCTCCCGAGGGGGGAGCTGAAGCTTTCTTT
TRBV4-1	TRBJ1-6	-	-	CASSQDRSPLHF	TGCGCCAGCAGCCAAGATAGATCGCCCCTCCACTTT
TRBV4-3	TRBJ2-2	-	-	CASSQESGQGRTGELFF	TGCGCCAGCAGCCAAGAATCCGGCCAGGGGCGAACCGGGGAGCTGTTTTTT
TRBV23-1	TRBJ1-2	few	TRBD1	CASIPGTGFGYTF	TGCGCCAGCATACCCGGGACAGGGTTTGGCTACACCTTC
TRBV6-5	TRBJ1-2	once	TRBD1	CASSPTGGITGGYTF	TGTGCCAGCAGTCCAACAGGGGGCATCACTGGTGGCTACACCTTC